This T cell receptor (beta chain) was retrieved from a study of blood T cells in healthy people across ages. The study, taken as a whole, reports: Investigators viewed diversity estimates from one million T cells as underestimates, the study reported.

This clonotype has only a few counts. The antigen is undetermined. Then a second PCR, running roughly 7 to 11 cycles, was carried out with a sample-barcoded 5' primer and a J-beta primer mix. Each cDNA was tagged by a template-switch adaptor containing 12 random nucleotides. From the 5' RACE reads, TCRdb called clonotypes with MiXCR, one entry per CDR3 protein. The top ten hold roughly 24% of the sample, which has approximately 2,000,000 distinct CDR3 sequences, about 39% seen once. CDR3 length: 15 amino acids. CDR1 KGHDR and CDR2 SFDVKD come from the germline V gene. Between the trimmed V and J ends, which lost 3 bases and 3 bases, there was a span of 13 bases.

J is TRBJ1-1 and V is TRBV24-1; D remains unclear. The sequenced sample consisted of blood. This receptor was identified in a human donor in good health. The CDR3 loop reads CATSDAQDGDTEAFF. The CDR3 coding sequence is TGTGCCACCAGTGATGCCCAGGATGGGGACACTGAAGCTTTCTTT.